Listed here are 32 T cell receptor beta chains from one sample, sequenced in a study of radiotherapy plus CTLA-4 blockade in lung cancer. Some clones are missing from TCRdb's copy, which holds only in-frame ones; the method was immunoSEQ multiplex PCR. Among some 70,000 clones listed, less than 80% were seen once. The material sequenced was peripheral blood, taken from a patient treated with radiotherapy plus ipilimumab. These receptors all come from a human donor with non-small cell lung cancer who had a complete response to radiotherapy plus ipilimumab.

This sequence joins TRBV19 and TRBJ1-6, with TRBD1 identical over 10 bases. The CDR3 consists of 13 residues. After removal of 9 bases from V and 9 bases from J, the junction contained 5 bases not matched to a gene. Germline V gives CDR1 LNHDA, CDR2 SQIVND (reference sequence). CDR3 bases: TGTGCCAGCCGTGACAGGGGGCTTTCACCCCTCCACTTT. Its translation: CASRDRGLSPLHF.

A single count supports this clone. This chain links TRBV19 with TRBJ2-3; 7 bases align to TRBD2. After removal of 3 bases from V and 2 bases from J, the junction contained 5 bases not matched to a gene. Germline CDR1 LNHDA, CDR2 SQIVND (reference sequence). This CDR3 comprises 15 residues. CDR3 region: CASSIKRGVTDTQYF. The CDR3 region has the DNA TGTGCCAGTAGTATCAAGCGGGGAGTCACAGATACGCAGTATTTT.

The chain carries TRBV7-8 and TRBJ2-7; D is unresolved. V was shortened by 5 bases and J by 5 bases, with 7 bases between the two germline ends. From germline, CDR1 is SGHVS and CDR2 FQNEAQ. The CDR3 is 11 amino acids. CDR3 sequence (DNA): TGTGCCAGCAGCCATGACCACGAGCAGTACTTC. It translates to CASSHDHEQYF.

The rearrangement links TRBV19 to TRBJ1-5; 10 bases are shared with TRBD1. CDR3 length: 16 amino acids. V lost 5 bases to trimming and J lost 3 bases; unmatched junction nucleotides: 7. The germline gives CDR1 LNHDA, CDR2 SQIVND (reference sequence). The CDR3 coding sequence is TGTGCCAGTAGTGCCACGGACAGGGGGACCAATCAGCCCCAGCATTTT. Amino acid sequence: CASSATDRGTNQPQHF.

This clone was observed once. V usage is TRBV5-6 and J usage is TRBJ1-2; TRBD1 agrees at 11 bases. CDR1 SGHDT and CDR2 YYEEEE come from the germline V gene. The CDR3 runs 17 residues. The junction had 14 bases not matched to a gene; V was cut back by 3 bases and J by 7 bases. CDR3: CASSSQSLGQGDGGYTF. The CDR3 bases are TGTGCCAGCAGCTCTCAATCCTTGGGACAGGGGGACGGTGGCTACACCTTC.

The rearrangement links TRBV28 to TRBJ1-2; 8 bases align to TRBD1. The CDR3 loop spans 14 amino acids. The J segment lost 7 bases and the V segment lost 7 bases, leaving 11 bases of the junction unmatched. Germline V gene lookup returns CDR1 MDHEN and CDR2 SYDVKM. DNA for the CDR3: TGTGCCAGCACCACCGGGACAGGTTTTGGTGGCTACACCTTC. Its translation: CASTTGTGFGGYTF.

Of note for this clone: The junction departs from germline at one end; a sequencing error may be responsible. This chain links TRBV7-7 with TRBJ1-4; D is unclear. Germline V CDR1 and CDR2: SSHAT, FNYEAQ (reference sequence). This CDR3 has 14 residues. Here the CDR3 reads CASSLAAGNEKLFF. The CDR3 coding sequence is TGTGCTAGCAGCTTAGCCGCGGGAAATGAAAAACTGTTTTTT.

This clone was seen just once. The chain combines TRBV15 with TRBJ1-4; D is unresolved. The length of the CDR3 is 15 residues. Trimming took off 1 base at V and 4 bases at J, with 10 bases between the two ends. The germline V gene has CDR1 LNHNV and CDR2 YYDKDF (reference sequence). CDR3 sequence: CATSRVVSSNEKLFF. The CDR3 DNA reads as TGTGCCACCAGCAGAGTGGTCTCAAGTAATGAAAAACTGTTTTTT.

This clone was detected a few times. The genes are TRBV4-1 and TRBJ2-3; TRBD2 aligns across 8 bases. Per the germline V gene, CDR1 is MGHRA and CDR2 is YSYEKL. V was clipped by 0 bases and J by 2 bases; unmatched bases: 7. This CDR3 spans 17 amino acids. CDR3 in amino acids: CASSQDRGSGVTDTQYF. The DNA for the CDR3 is TGCGCCAGCAGCCAAGATCGGGGTAGCGGGGTCACAGATACGCAGTATTTT.

The gene calls are TRBV5-1 and TRBJ2-1; 13 positions match TRBD2. J lost 8 bases, V lost 0 bases, and 8 bases had no gene match. Germline V gene lookup returns CDR1 SGHRS and CDR2 YFSETQ. The length of the CDR3 is 17 residues. The CDR3: CASSLASGLAGVDEQFF. The CDR3 coding sequence is TGCGCCAGCAGCTTGGCCTCCGGACTAGCGGGAGTGGATGAGCAGTTCTTC.

This clone has only one observation. The rearrangement joins TRBV29-1 to TRBJ2-5; 7 nucleotides match TRBD2. Germline V gene lookup returns CDR1 SQVTM and CDR2 ANQGSEA. After removal of 1 base from V and 3 bases from J, the junction contained 2 bases not matched to a gene. The CDR3 contains 13 residues. The CDR3, as DNA: TGCAGCGTTGAAGGCCTAGCGGAAGAGACCCAGTACTTC. It codes for CSVEGLAEETQYF. Drawing the rest from reference TRBV29-1 and TRBJ2-5, the complete variable domain is SAVISQKPSRDICQRGTSLTIQCQVDSQVTMMFWYRQQPGQSLTLIATANQGSEATYESGFVIDKFPISRPNLTFSTLTVSNMSPEDSSIYLCSVEGLAEETQYFGPGTRLLVL.

V is TRBV27 and J is TRBJ1-1, with D uncertain. This CDR3 is built from 15 residues. Germline CDR1 is MNHEY and CDR2 is SMNVEV (reference sequence). The V gene lost 7 bases and the J gene lost 4 bases, with 19 bases spanning the gap. The DNA for the CDR3 is TGTGCCAGCACCCCCGCCGGGTTTCAGCTCACTGAAGCTTTCTTT. Protein: CASTPAGFQLTEAFF.

J is TRBJ2-1 and V is TRBV19; possibly TRBD2 for D (6 bases). This CDR3 contains 19 residues. Germline lookup yields CDR1 LNHDA and CDR2 SQIVND (reference sequence). V dropped 5 bases and J dropped 0 bases, with 23 bases sitting between them. CDR3 in amino acids: CASSPHLSGRFTSYNEQFF. DNA for the CDR3: TGTGCCAGTAGTCCCCATCTGAGTGGGAGGTTCACCTCCTACAATGAGCAGTTCTTC.

The J gene is TRBJ2-3, the V gene TRBV7-9; D remains unclear. The CDR3 sequence is 12 residues long. Per the germline V gene, CDR1 is SEHNR and CDR2 is FQNEAQ (reference sequence). Trimming removed 5 bases from V and 4 bases from J, with 7 bases in between. The CDR3 is CASSRSADTQYF. The CDR3, as DNA: TGTGCCAGCAGCCGAAGCGCAGATACGCAGTATTTT.

Written as DNA, the CDR3 is TGTGCCAGCAGTTCCCCGGGACAGGGGACTGTACACGAGCAGTACGTC. Translation gives CASSSPGQGTVHEQYV. The rearrangement links TRBV28 to TRBJ2-7; 10 bases align to TRBD1. Germline CDR1 MDHEN, CDR2 SYDVKM. The CDR3 has 16 amino acids. Trimming removed 4 bases from V and 5 bases from J; junction bases left unmatched: 11.

This clone was observed a handful of times. This chain connects TRBV6-5 to TRBJ2-7; weak D call: TRBD2 (6 bases). V was clipped by 7 bases and J by 2 bases, with 12 bases between them. The CDR3 covers 13 residues. Germline V CDR1 and CDR2: MNHEY, SVGAGI. For the CDR3, the DNA is TGTGCCAGCACGGGCGGGGCAACCTACGAGCAGTACGTC. This encodes CASTGGATYEQYV.

V gene TRBV18 combines with J gene TRBJ2-1, with 8 bases aligning to TRBD2. Germline loops: CDR1 KGHSH, CDR2 LQKENI. The CDR3 spans 18 residues. J gave up 4 bases and V 2 bases, and 13 bases lay outside the gene matches. CDR3 sequence (DNA): TGTGCCAGCTCACCAAGGTATTTGCGGGGGGCAAGGTACAATGAGCAGTTCTTC. It encodes CASSPRYLRGARYNEQFF.

Notes on this clone: This sample includes further DNA sequences coding for the same CDR3. The V call is TRBV10-3, the J call TRBJ2-5; 9 bases line up with TRBD2. V shed 5 bases, J shed 5 bases, and the junction held 6 bases outside the gene matches. The CDR3 has 14 amino acids. CDR1 and CDR2 (germline): ENHRY, SYGVKD. The DNA for the CDR3 is TGTGCCATCAGTCGACTAGCGGAAGGGGAGACCCAGTACTTC. It translates to CAISRLAEGETQYF.

The V call is TRBV27, the J call TRBJ2-5; 10 bases fit TRBD1. The CDR3 is made up of 16 amino acids. Germline V lookup: CDR1 MNHEY, CDR2 SMNVEV (reference sequence). The V segment lost 4 bases and the J segment 1 base; nucleotides outside the gene matches: 6. CDR3 DNA sequence: TGTGCCAGCAGTTCCGGACAGGGGGTGCCCCAAGAGACCCAGTACTTC. It specifies CASSSGQGVPQETQYF.

The rearrangement joins TRBV5-1 to TRBJ1-2; 7 bases are shared with TRBD1. The CDR3 runs to 15 residues. Germline trimming cut 4 bases from V and 7 bases from J; bases unmatched to any gene: 13. Looked up from germline, CDR1 is SGHRS and CDR2 is YFSETQ. CDR3 coding DNA: TGCGCCAGCAGCCTAAGCGGGACAGCACAGGGTGGCTACACCTTC. Encoded protein: CASSLSGTAQGGYTF.

The chain joins TRBV19 to TRBJ1-6; no firm D call. In germline, CDR1 is LNHDA, CDR2 SQIVND (reference sequence). V was cut by 7 bases and J by 7 bases, with 14 bases left in between. This CDR3 has 14 residues. CDR3 in DNA: TGTGCCAGTATGAAGGGAGCCGGGAATTCACCCCTCCACTTT. It is translated as CASMKGAGNSPLHF. Full variable domain (missing parts from reference TRBV19 and TRBJ1-6): DGGITQSPKYLFRKEGQNVTLSCEQNLNHDAMYWYRQDPGQGLRLIYYSQIVNDFQKGDIAEGYSVSREKKESFPLTVTSAQKNPTAFYLCASMKGAGNSPLHFGNGTRLTVT.

Remarks on this clone: Other DNA sequences in this specimen translate into the identical CDR3. The V call is TRBV11-3, the J call TRBJ2-2; tentatively, D is TRBD1 (6 bases). Trimming shortened V by 5 bases and J by 2 bases, and 18 bases separated the two germline ends. The CDR3 extends over 17 amino acids. Germline CDR1 reads SGHNT; CDR2 reads YENEEA. The CDR3 reads CASSQFGGQLNTGELFF. CDR3 coding DNA: TGTGCCAGCAGCCAATTTGGTGGACAGCTCAACACCGGGGAGCTGTTTTTT.

This clone was counted only a few times. The V and J genes are TRBV23-1 and TRBJ2-7; 7 bases are shared with TRBD2. TRBV23-1 carries the ORF label, with uncertain function. The trim removed 9 bases at V and 1 base at J, leaving 9 bases unmatched. The CDR3 covers 14 residues. This chain's CDR3 is CARLVAGLSYEQYV. The DNA of the CDR3 is TGCGCCAGACTTGTAGCGGGTCTTTCCTACGAGCAGTACGTC.

This chain uses TRBV5-6 with TRBJ1-6; 9 nucleotides match TRBD1. Germline assignment: CDR1 SGHDT and CDR2 YYEEEE. Trimming at V came to 1 base and at J to 8 bases, leaving 1 base not matched to a gene. This CDR3 has 14 residues. The CDR3 loop is CASSLRTGDSPLHF. CDR3 nucleotides: TGTGCCAGCAGCTTGCGGACAGGGGATTCACCCCTCCACTTT.

There are a few counts of this clone. The chain has TRBV11-3 and TRBJ2-1; D gene uncertain. Per germline, CDR1 SGHNT and CDR2 YENEEA. The V and J ends lost 0 bases and 1 base respectively, with 16 bases between them. The CDR3 is made up of 18 amino acids. CDR3 DNA: TGTGCCAGCAGCTTAGATTCTCCCAGCCTAAGATCCTACAATGAGCAGTTCTTC. Its translation is CASSLDSPSLRSYNEQFF.

CDR3 protein: CASSLTSGTEQYV. The CDR3 nucleotides are TGTGCCAGCAGCTTGACTAGCGGGACCGAGCAGTACGTC. The chain is built from TRBV7-9 and TRBJ2-7, with 11 nucleotides matching TRBD2. V lost 3 bases, J lost 6 bases, and 1 base stayed unmatched. The CDR3 has 13 amino acids. CDR1 and CDR2 from the germline V gene are SEHNR and FQNEAQ (reference sequence).

The chain carries TRBV18 and TRBJ2-3; 8 bases match TRBD1. Germline V lookup: CDR1 KGHSH, CDR2 LQKENI. There are 15 residues in the CDR3. J gave up 5 bases and V 3 bases, and 7 bases lay outside the gene matches. CDR3 protein: CASSPGTGWGDTQYF. In DNA, the CDR3 is TGTGCCAGCTCACCGGGGACAGGCTGGGGAGATACGCAGTATTTT.

The chain combines TRBV11-3 with TRBJ2-2; D remains unclear. The V and J ends lost 1 base and 0 bases respectively, with 9 bases between them. Germline CDR1 SGHNT, CDR2 YENEEA. The CDR3 extends over 16 amino acids. CDR3 loop: CASSLAGIANTGELFF. The CDR3 nucleotides are TGTGCCAGCAGCTTAGCGGGCATCGCGAACACCGGGGAGCTGTTTTTT.

The table lists this clone with a few counts. The rearrangement uses TRBV5-1 and TRBJ1-5, with TRBD1 as a possible D gene (5 bases). The CDR3 is made up of 15 amino acids. Germline CDR1 SGHRS, CDR2 YFSETQ. Trimming left V 4 bases short and J 2 bases short, with 13 bases between. As DNA, the CDR3 is TGCGCCAGCAGCCCGGAGGGGTCGGGCAATCAGCCCCAGCATTTT. This translates into CASSPEGSGNQPQHF.

This chain uses TRBV7-2 with TRBJ1-2; D remains unclear. This CDR3 is 11 amino acids long. V dropped 0 bases and J dropped 13 bases, with 9 bases sitting between them. Germline V lookup: CDR1 SGHTA, CDR2 FQGNSA. CDR3 nucleotide sequence: TGTGCCAGCAGCTTAGCATTCGTCGCCACCTTC. Translating it yields CASSLAFVATF.

The J gene is TRBJ1-2, the V gene TRBV18; the D gene is possibly TRBD1 (5 bases). The V gene lost 3 bases and the J gene lost 8 bases, with 19 bases spanning the gap. Germline values: CDR1 KGHSH, CDR2 LQKENI. The CDR3 covers 15 residues. The chain's CDR3 is CASSPGGAGRRGYTF. CDR3 DNA sequence: TGTGCCAGCTCACCTGGAGGGGCAGGGCGTCGGGGCTACACCTTC.

A few counts support this clone. J is TRBJ1-2 and V is TRBV9, with D tentatively TRBD1 (5 bases). This CDR3 contains 15 residues. Trimming pared 0 bases from V and 7 bases from J, leaving 16 bases between. The germline V gene encodes CDR1 SGDLS and CDR2 YYNGEE. The CDR3 here is CASSVEVGVAAGYTF. The CDR3 DNA sequence: TGTGCCAGCAGCGTAGAAGTAGGGGTGGCCGCTGGCTACACCTTC.